One sample yielded the 30 T cell receptor beta chains listed below, sequenced in a study of T cell repertoires in cytomegalovirus infection. The antigens these receptors bind are not known. TCRdb redid the calling of the reads with MiXCR, one entry per CDR3 protein. The sample lists about 920,000 distinct CDR3 sequences, approximately 31% occurring once. The sequencing used cultured CD8+ T cells from PBMCs, collected from culture after CMV antigen stimulation. The receptors were sampled from a human donor in good health (CMV status not recorded). Some clones in this sample may be carry-over from other donors' samples.

The CDR3 region is CATSFGQGRYGYTF. CDR3 nucleotides: TGTGCCACCAGCTTTGGACAGGGTAGATATGGCTACACCTTC. The rearrangement uses TRBV15 and TRBJ1-2; 8 positions agree with TRBD1. V was clipped by 5 bases and J by 5 bases; unmatched bases: 7. Germline lookup yields CDR1 LNHNV and CDR2 YYDKDF (reference sequence). The CDR3 sequence is 14 residues long.

This clonotype has at least ten counts. This chain uses TRBV7-8 with TRBJ2-7; TRBD2 matches at 8 bases. CDR1 is SGHVS, CDR2 FQNEAQ, per germline. V shed 5 bases and J 0 bases; nucleotides not matched to a gene: 6. This CDR3 contains 15 residues. The DNA for the CDR3 is TGTGCCAGCAGCCCGGGAGGGTACCTCTCCTACGAGCAGTACGTC. Its translation is CASSPGGYLSYEQYV.

The chain employs TRBV6-5 and TRBJ2-7; D remains ambiguous. In germline, CDR1 is MNHEY, CDR2 SVGAGI. This CDR3 is built from 14 residues. V was shortened by 9 bases and J by 2 bases, with 17 bases between the two germline ends. CDR3 coding DNA: TGTGCCAGTTCAAGCCTTCCTCTGACCTACGAGCAGTACTTC. Translation gives CASSSLPLTYEQYF.

J is TRBJ1-1 and V is TRBV4-1; D is uncertain. The CDR3 totals 14 residues. V shed 4 bases and J shed 0 bases, with 9 bases lying between them. CDR1 is MGHRA, CDR2 YSYEKL, per germline. This chain's CDR3 is CASSPTSVNTEAFF. CDR3 nucleotides: TGCGCCAGCAGCCCCACCAGCGTGAACACTGAAGCTTTCTTT.

This clonotype was seen more than once but under ten times. V and J are TRBV28 and TRBJ1-3; D ambiguous. CDR1 MDHEN and CDR2 SYDVKM come from the germline V gene. V lost 6 bases and J 4 bases, leaving 7 bases between the germline ends. This CDR3 has 12 residues. The CDR3 reads CASRPVGNTIYF. The CDR3 DNA sequence: TGTGCCAGCAGGCCAGTCGGAAACACCATATATTTT.

The J gene is TRBJ2-7, the V gene TRBV6-1; unclear D gene. The CDR3 covers 15 residues. Germline assignment: CDR1 MNHNS and CDR2 SASEGT. V lost 1 base and J 3 bases, leaving 13 bases between the germline ends. The CDR3 reads CASSEGRIPFYEQYF. DNA for the CDR3: TGTGCCAGCAGTGAAGGCAGAATCCCCTTCTACGAGCAGTACTTC.

The gene calls are TRBV12-3 or TRBV12-4 and TRBJ1-5; D is undetermined. The J call may be wrong; the DNA end is better matched by TRBJ2-3. The length of the CDR3 is 12 residues. The CDR3 reads CASSHLVQPQYF. CDR3 nucleotide sequence: TGTGCCAGCTCCCACCTAGTTCAGCCCCAGTATTTT.

This chain links TRBV7-6 with TRBJ2-7, with 11 bases matching TRBD1. The CDR3 runs 15 residues. Germline V gene lookup returns CDR1 SGHVS and CDR2 FNYEAQ. V lost 3 bases to trimming and J lost 5 bases; unmatched junction nucleotides: 6. In DNA form, the CDR3 reads TGTGCCAGCAGCTTTTCGGGACAGGGGGACCACGAGCAGTACTTC. Its translation is CASSFSGQGDHEQYF.

The V gene is TRBV7-6, the J gene TRBJ2-5, with 10 bases lining up with TRBD2. The length of the CDR3 is 15 residues. V lost 8 bases, J lost 4 bases, and 10 bases stayed unmatched. Germline CDR1 SGHVS, CDR2 FNYEAQ. CDR3 loop: CASQWTSGLLETQYF. The CDR3 nucleotides read TGTGCCAGCCAATGGACTAGCGGTCTTTTAGAGACCCAGTACTTC.

The genes are TRBV6-5 and TRBJ2-1, with 10 bases matching TRBD1. With 0 bases clipped from V and 2 bases from J, the junction kept 4 bases outside the gene matches. The CDR3 spans 17 residues. Per the germline V gene, CDR1 is MNHEY and CDR2 is SVGAGI. For the CDR3, the DNA is TGTGCCAGCAGTTACTCGCTGGACAGGGGGACCTACAATGAGCAGTTCTTC. Translated: CASSYSLDRGTYNEQFF.

On this clonotype itself: A junction boundary mismatches the germline segment, possibly from a read error. This chain connects TRBV7-6 to TRBJ2-1; 10 bases are a match to TRBD2. The CDR3 runs 19 residues. Germline CDR1 SGHVS, CDR2 FNYEAQ. Written as DNA, the CDR3 is TGTGCCGGCAGCCAATCCACGGGAGCTCTAGCGGGGGTCTACAATGAGCAGTTCTTC. It translates to CAGSQSTGALAGVYNEQFF.

There are a few counts of this clonotype. V is TRBV7-2 and J is TRBJ1-1; D remains ambiguous. V was clipped by 3 bases and J by 7 bases, with 9 bases between them. CDR1 and CDR2 (germline): SGHTA, FQGNSA. The CDR3 extends over 12 amino acids. CDR3: CASSFDRSEAFF. CDR3 nucleotides: TGTGCCAGCAGCTTCGACCGAAGTGAAGCTTTCTTT.

A single count supports this clonotype. This chain uses TRBV2 with TRBJ2-3; TRBD2 aligns across 9 bases. The ends lost 8 bases at V and 7 bases at J; junction bases unmatched: 13. Germline V gene sequence: CDR1 SNHLY, CDR2 FYNNEI. This CDR3 has 15 residues. CDR3 coding DNA: TGTGCCAGCGTTGAGGTCGAGCGGGGGGTATATACGCAGTATTTT. Its translation is CASVEVERGVYTQYF. The variable domain in full, completed from reference TRBV2 and TRBJ2-3, reads EPEVTQTPSHQVTQMGQEVILRCVPISNHLYFYWYRQILGQKVEFLVSFYNNEISEKSEIFDDQFSVERPDGSNFTLKIRSTKLEDSAMYFCASVEVERGVYTQYFGPGTRLTVL.

This clonotype was observed a few times. This chain links TRBV27 with TRBJ2-7; 7 nucleotides agree with TRBD1. The V gene end was trimmed by 2 bases and the J gene end by 3 bases; junction bases not matched to a gene: 7. This CDR3 spans 15 amino acids. Germline V lookup: CDR1 MNHEY, CDR2 SMNVEV (reference sequence). CDR3 in DNA: TGTGCCAGCAGTTTAGAAGGACAGGCTAACTACGAGCAGTACTTC. Amino acid sequence: CASSLEGQANYEQYF.

This clonotype was counted once. One base away lies a much larger clone, so this may be a sequencing read error. The chain carries TRBV7-8 and TRBJ2-1, with 7 nucleotides matching TRBD2. This CDR3 is 14 amino acids long. Trimming took 8 bases from V and 8 from J; bases not matched to a gene: 12. Germline lookup yields CDR1 SGHVS and CDR2 FQNEAQ. Written as DNA, the CDR3 is TGTGCCAGCGGCCCGAAGCGGGGAAACGATGAGCAGTTCTTC. Encoded protein: CASGPKRGNDEQFF. The complete variable domain, with remaining parts taken from reference TRBV7-8 and TRBJ2-1, reads GAGVSQSPRYKVAKRGQDVALRCDPISGHVSLFWYQQALGQGPEFLTYFQNEAQLDKSGLPSDRFFAERPEGSVSTLKIQRTQQEDSAVYLCASGPKRGNDEQFFGPGTRLTVL.

In this sample, this clonotype turned up a few times. The CDR3: CASSYSRIEAFF. The CDR3 bases are TGTGCCAGCAGTTACTCCAGGATTGAAGCTTTCTTT. This sequence joins TRBV6-2 or TRBV6-3 and TRBJ1-1; D not certain. Germline values: CDR1 MNHEY, CDR2 SVGEGT. V dropped 0 bases and J dropped 7 bases, with 6 bases sitting between them. The CDR3 length is 12 residues.

The chain employs TRBV3-1 and TRBJ1-1, with 7 bases identical to TRBD1. The CDR3 length is 14 residues. After removal of 4 bases from V and 3 bases from J, the junction contained 5 bases not matched to a gene. In germline, CDR1 is LGHDT, CDR2 YNNKEL (reference sequence). The CDR3 nucleotides read TGTGCCAGCAGCCGCCGCGGACAGGACACTGAAGCTTTCTTT. Its protein is CASSRRGQDTEAFF. The complete variable domain, with remaining parts taken from reference TRBV3-1 and TRBJ1-1, reads DTAVSQTPKYLVTQMGNDKSIKCEQNLGHDTMYWYKQDSKKFLKIMFSYNNKELIINETVPNRFSPKSPDKAHLNLHINSLELGDSAVYFCASSRRGQDTEAFFGQGTRLTVV.

This clonotype came up a few times. This chain connects TRBV6-1 to TRBJ2-3; TRBD1 aligns across 12 bases. The V gene end was trimmed by 6 bases and the J gene end by 4 bases; junction bases not matched to a gene: 2. Germline loops: CDR1 MNHNS, CDR2 SASEGT. This CDR3 spans 14 amino acids. The DNA for the CDR3 is TGTGCCAGCAGGGGACAGGGGGCATCAGATACGCAGTATTTT. It specifies CASRGQGASDTQYF.

V gene TRBV12-3 or TRBV12-4 combines with J gene TRBJ2-1; TRBD2 agrees at 7 bases. CDR3 length equals 13 residues. J gave up 4 bases and V 11 bases, and 8 bases lay outside the gene matches. CDR3: CAVGRGDYNEQFF. In nucleotides, the CDR3 is TGTGCCGTGGGCCGGGGGGATTACAATGAGCAGTTCTTC.

This clonotype was counted a few times. The chain is built from TRBV27 and TRBJ1-1; TRBD1 is a possible D gene (6 bases). V lost 0 bases and J 3 bases, leaving 11 bases between the germline ends. Germline V CDR1 and CDR2: MNHEY, SMNVEV (reference sequence). The CDR3 is 15 amino acids. CDR3: CASSLSWGQDTEAFF. The CDR3 DNA reads TGTGCCAGCAGTTTATCGTGGGGGCAGGACACTGAAGCTTTCTTT.

The chain joins TRBV2 to TRBJ2-5, with D unclear. The CDR3 consists of 15 residues. V shed 8 bases and J shed 1 base, with 17 bases lying between them. The germline CDR1 and CDR2 sequences are SNHLY and FYNNEI. In DNA, the CDR3 is TGTGCCAGCTTAGAGGTGATTCGTACCCAAGAGACCCAGTACTTC. Translated: CASLEVIRTQETQYF.

The chain combines TRBV15 with TRBJ2-7; 10 positions match TRBD1. V was pared by 5 bases and J by 3 bases, with 7 bases of the junction left unmatched. Germline values: CDR1 LNHNV, CDR2 YYDKDF (reference sequence). The CDR3 length is 15 residues. Here the CDR3 reads CATSGTGTGVYEQYF. The CDR3 bases are TGTGCCACCAGCGGCACCGGGACAGGGGTCTACGAGCAGTACTTC.

This clonotype was seen many times. V and J are TRBV3-1 and TRBJ1-4, with TRBD1 matching 8 bases. V trimming: 2 bases; J trimming: 4 bases; junction bases outside the gene matches: 3. The V gene's germline CDR1 is LGHDT and CDR2 YNNKEL (reference sequence). The CDR3 covers 15 residues. The CDR3 sequence: CASSQTGGINEKLFF. CDR3 nucleotide sequence: TGTGCCAGCAGCCAAACAGGGGGAATTAATGAAAAACTGTTTTTT.

This clonotype was picked up a small number of times. The V and J genes are TRBV24-1 and TRBJ1-5; 7 nucleotides agree with TRBD1. CDR1 is KGHDR and CDR2 is SFDVKD in the germline V gene. Trimming at V came to 7 bases and at J to 0 bases, leaving 5 bases not matched to a gene. This CDR3 is 15 amino acids long. The CDR3: CATSWDSNSNQPQHF. As DNA, the CDR3 is TGTGCCACCAGCTGGGACAGTAATAGCAATCAGCCCCAGCATTTT.

The V and J genes are TRBV2 and TRBJ2-2; possibly TRBD1 for D (5 bases). V was cut by 11 bases and J by 4 bases, with 11 bases left in between. Germline V gene sequence: CDR1 SNHLY, CDR2 FYNNEI. There are 12 residues in the CDR3. CDR3 sequence (DNA): TGTGCCGGTCAGGGCGGCACCGGGGAGCTGTTTTTT. Protein product: CAGQGGTGELFF.

The rearrangement uses TRBV11-1 and TRBJ2-1, with D uncertain. The germline gives CDR1 SGHAT, CDR2 FQDESV (reference sequence). V gave up 4 bases and J gave up 0 bases, with 10 bases separating them. The CDR3 runs to 15 residues. The CDR3 coding sequence is TGTGCCAGCAGCTCCCGAGCGAGCTCCTACAATGAGCAGTTCTTC. This sequence encodes CASSSRASSYNEQFF.

The chain recombines TRBV7-9 with TRBJ1-1; no reliable D call. The V gene's germline CDR1 is SEHNR and CDR2 FQNEAQ (reference sequence). The CDR3 is 16 amino acids. V lost 5 bases, J lost 8 bases, and 24 bases lay in between. The DNA for the CDR3 is TGTGCCAGCAGCCAACCGACTTCTTGGACCGAACTCGAAGCTTTCTTT. This translates into CASSQPTSWTELEAFF.

This chain joins TRBV6-2 or TRBV6-3 and TRBJ1-2; 8 bases are shared with TRBD1. Germline V gene lookup returns CDR1 MNHEY and CDR2 SVGEGT. The CDR3 spans 18 residues. The junction had 12 bases not matched to a gene; V was cut back by 1 base and J by 2 bases. CDR3 DNA sequence: TGTGCCAGCAGTTACTGGGCGTCAGGACAGGGCCAGAACTATGGCTACACCTTC. Translating gives CASSYWASGQGQNYGYTF.

This clonotype was recorded a few times. The CDR3 sequence: CASSLGTEQANYGYTF. In nucleotides, the CDR3 is TGTGCCAGCAGCTTAGGGACAGAACAAGCTAACTATGGCTACACCTTC. This chain connects TRBV7-8 to TRBJ1-2; TRBD1 is a possible D gene (6 bases). The germline V gene has CDR1 SGHVS and CDR2 FQNEAQ. V was trimmed by 1 base and J by 0 bases, leaving 12 bases between them. The CDR3 is made up of 16 amino acids. Full variable domain (missing parts from reference TRBV7-8 and TRBJ1-2): GAGVSQSPRYKVAKRGQDVALRCDPISGHVSLFWYQQALGQGPEFLTYFQNEAQLDKSGLPSDRFFAERPEGSVSTLKIQRTQQEDSAVYLCASSLGTEQANYGYTFGSGTRLTVV.

Only a few counts were recorded for this clonotype. The rearrangement links TRBV11-1 to TRBJ2-3, with a weak D call TRBD1 (6 bases). Germline lookup yields CDR1 SGHAT and CDR2 FQDESV (reference sequence). This CDR3 is built from 11 residues. Trimming shortened V by 5 bases and J by 11 bases, and 11 bases separated the two germline ends. The CDR3 reads CASSRTERQYF. CDR3 DNA sequence: TGTGCCAGCAGCCGGACAGAAAGGCAGTATTTT.